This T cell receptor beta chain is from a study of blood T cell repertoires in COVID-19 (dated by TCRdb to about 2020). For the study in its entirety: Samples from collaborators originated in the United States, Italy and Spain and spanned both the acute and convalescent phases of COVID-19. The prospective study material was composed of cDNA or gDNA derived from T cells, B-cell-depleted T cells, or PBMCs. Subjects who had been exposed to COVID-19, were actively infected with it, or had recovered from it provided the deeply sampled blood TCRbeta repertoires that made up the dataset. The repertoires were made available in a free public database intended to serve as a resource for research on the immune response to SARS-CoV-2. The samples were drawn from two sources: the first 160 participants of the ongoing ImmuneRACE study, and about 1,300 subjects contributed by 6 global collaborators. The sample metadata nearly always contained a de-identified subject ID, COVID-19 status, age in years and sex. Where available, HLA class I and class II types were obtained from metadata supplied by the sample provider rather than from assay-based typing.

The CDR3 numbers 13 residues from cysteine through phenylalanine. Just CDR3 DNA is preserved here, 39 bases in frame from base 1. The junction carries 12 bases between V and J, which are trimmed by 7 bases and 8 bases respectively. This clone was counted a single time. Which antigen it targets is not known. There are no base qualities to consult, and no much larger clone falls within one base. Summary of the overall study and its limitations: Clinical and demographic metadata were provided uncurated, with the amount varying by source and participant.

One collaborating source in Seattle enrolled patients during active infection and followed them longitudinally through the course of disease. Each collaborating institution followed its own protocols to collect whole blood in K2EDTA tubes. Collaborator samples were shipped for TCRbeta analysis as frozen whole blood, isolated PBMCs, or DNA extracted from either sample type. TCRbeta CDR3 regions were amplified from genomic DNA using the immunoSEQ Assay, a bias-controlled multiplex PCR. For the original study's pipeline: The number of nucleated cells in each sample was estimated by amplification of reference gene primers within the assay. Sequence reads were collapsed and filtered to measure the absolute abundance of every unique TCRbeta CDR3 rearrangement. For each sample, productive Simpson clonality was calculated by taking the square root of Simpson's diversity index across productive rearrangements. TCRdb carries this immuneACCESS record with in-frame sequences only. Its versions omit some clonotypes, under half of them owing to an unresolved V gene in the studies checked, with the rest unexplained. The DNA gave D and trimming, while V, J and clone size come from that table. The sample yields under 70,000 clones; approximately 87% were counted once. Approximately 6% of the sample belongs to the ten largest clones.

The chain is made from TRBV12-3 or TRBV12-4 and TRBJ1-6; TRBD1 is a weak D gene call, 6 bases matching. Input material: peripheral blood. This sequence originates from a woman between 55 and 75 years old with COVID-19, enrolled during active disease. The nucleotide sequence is TGTGCCAGCACCAACACAGGGTATTCACCCCTCCACTTT. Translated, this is CASTNTGYSPLHF.